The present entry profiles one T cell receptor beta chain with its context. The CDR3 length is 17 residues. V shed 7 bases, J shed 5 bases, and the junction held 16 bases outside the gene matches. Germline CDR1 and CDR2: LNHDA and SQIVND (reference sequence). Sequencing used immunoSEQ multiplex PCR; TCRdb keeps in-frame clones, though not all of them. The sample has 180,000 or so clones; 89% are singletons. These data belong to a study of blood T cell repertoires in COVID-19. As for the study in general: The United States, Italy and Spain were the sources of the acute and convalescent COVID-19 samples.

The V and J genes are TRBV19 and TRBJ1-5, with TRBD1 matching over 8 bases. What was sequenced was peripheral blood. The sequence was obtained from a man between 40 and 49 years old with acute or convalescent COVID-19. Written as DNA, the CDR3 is TGTGCCAGTACCTACACAAACAGGGGGACCAATTATCAGCCCCAGCATTTT. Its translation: CASTYTNRGTNYQPQHF.